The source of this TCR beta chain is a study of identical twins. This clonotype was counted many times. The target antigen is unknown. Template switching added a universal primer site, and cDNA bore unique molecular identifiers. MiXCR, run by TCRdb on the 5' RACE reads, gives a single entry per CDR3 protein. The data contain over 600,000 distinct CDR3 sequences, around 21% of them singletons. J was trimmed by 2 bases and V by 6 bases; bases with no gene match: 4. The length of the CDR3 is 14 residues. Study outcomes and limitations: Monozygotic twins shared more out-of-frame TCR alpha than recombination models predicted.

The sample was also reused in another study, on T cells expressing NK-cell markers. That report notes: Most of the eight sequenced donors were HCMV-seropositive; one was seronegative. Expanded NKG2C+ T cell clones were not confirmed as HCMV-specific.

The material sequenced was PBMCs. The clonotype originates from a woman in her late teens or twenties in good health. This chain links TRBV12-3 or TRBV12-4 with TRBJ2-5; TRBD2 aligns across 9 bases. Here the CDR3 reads CASRRAGGQETQYF. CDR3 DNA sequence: TGTGCCAGCAGGAGAGCGGGGGGACAAGAGACCCAGTACTTC.